Sequencing of this T cell receptor beta chain was carried out in a study of chemoradiotherapy in HPV16-positive cancers. Study-level information: Candidate HPV-specific T-cell clones and common TCR motifs came from functional assays in two HPV16-positive patients. Notes on the study in general: Functional assays defining HPV-specific T cells used only a couple of HPV16-positive patients.

Between the trimmed V and J ends, which lost 1 base and 7 bases, there was a span of 17 bases. In germline, CDR1 is SEHNR, CDR2 FQNEAQ (reference sequence). There are 15 residues in the CDR3. Regarding this clone: Its antigen remains unknown.

Over chemoradiotherapy, repertoires were sampled more than once. Here immunoSEQ multiplex PCR was the method, and the copy in TCRdb shows in-frame clones only, minus some. The profile shows 870 or so clones, approximately 89% of them singletons. The V gene is TRBV7-9, the J gene TRBJ2-7, with D unresolved. The sequences come from tumor tissue, collected from a patient who underwent chemoradiotherapy. The sequence derives from a human donor with HPV-associated anogenital cancer. CDR3 protein: CASSLVTATIPEQYF. For the CDR3, the DNA is TGTGCCAGCAGCTTAGTAACGGCTACTATACCTGAGCAGTACTTC.